Presented here are 28 T cell receptor beta chains from one specimen sequenced in a study of vaccination effects on CD4 cells after COVID-19. Antigen-specific CD4+ T cell clonotypes were called by their expansion after viral peptide-pool culture in ViraFEST. After more than 8 days in culture, the CD4+ T cells were isolated. TCRdb's table, derived via immunoSEQ multiplex PCR, lists solely in-frame clones and lacks some. The data contain 50,000 to 75,000 clones, about four fifths of them seen just once; the ten biggest clones take up under 3%. Their recognized antigens are unknown. Sequenced here: CD4+ T cells from PBMCs cultured with HCoV-229E spike peptides, sampled before COVID-19 vaccination. The receptors were gathered from a human donor who received a COVID-19 vaccine.

The V gene is TRBV6-5, the J gene TRBJ2-1, with TRBD1 matching over 8 bases. The germline CDR1 and CDR2 sequences are MNHEY and SVGAGI. The CDR3 spans 15 residues. V lost 5 bases, J lost 7 bases, and 10 bases stayed unmatched. The CDR3 DNA reads TGTGCCAGCAGTACAGGACAGGGAAATCTGAATGAGCAGTTCTTC. As protein: CASSTGQGNLNEQFF.

This chain uses TRBV24-1 with TRBJ2-1, with TRBD1 matching over 10 bases. Germline lookup yields CDR1 KGHDR and CDR2 SFDVKD. Unmatched junction bases numbered 3, after V lost 3 bases and J lost 5 bases. CDR3 length: 15 residues. CDR3 protein: CATSDAGTGDNEQFF. In DNA form, the CDR3 reads TGTGCCACCAGTGATGCCGGGACAGGGGACAATGAGCAGTTCTTC.

The chain joins TRBV19 to TRBJ2-1; 10 bases map to TRBD2. This CDR3 has 15 amino acids. J lost 7 bases, V lost 1 base, and 4 bases had no gene match. CDR1 and CDR2 (germline): LNHDA, SQIVND (reference sequence). DNA of the CDR3: TGTGCCAGTAGTATAGGTAGCGGGGGGAGAAATGAGCAGTTCTTC. Translated, it gives CASSIGSGGRNEQFF.

The J gene is TRBJ2-1, the V gene TRBV5-1; 9 nucleotides align to TRBD2. Germline V gene data show CDR1 as SGHRS and CDR2 as YFSETQ. V lost 0 bases, J lost 9 bases, and 10 bases stayed unmatched. The CDR3 loop spans 16 amino acids. The CDR3 bases are TGCGCCAGCAGCTTGGCGGTAGCGGGGGTTTCGGGTGAGCAGTTCTTC. It is translated as CASSLAVAGVSGEQFF.

DNA for the CDR3: TGCGCCAGCAGCTTGGAGTGGACGGTTAACACTGAAGCTTTCTTT. Amino acid sequence: CASSLEWTVNTEAFF. The rearrangement links TRBV5-1 to TRBJ1-1; D is unresolved. The CDR3 sequence is 15 residues long. Germline V gene sequence: CDR1 SGHRS, CDR2 YFSETQ. The V and J ends lost 0 bases and 2 bases respectively, with 11 bases between them.

This clone is judged medium-sized. The chain joins TRBV18 to TRBJ1-3, with TRBD1 matching over 7 bases. The CDR3 contains 18 residues. Unmatched junction bases numbered 16, after V lost 4 bases and J lost 4 bases. Germline V gene data show CDR1 as KGHSH and CDR2 as LQKENI. CDR3 nucleotide sequence: TGTGCCAGCTCACGACAGACAGGGCTCAAGGACACAGGAAACACCATATATTTT. It yields the protein CASSRQTGLKDTGNTIYF. The variable domain in full, with the rest retrieved from reference TRBV18 and TRBJ1-3, is NAGVMQNPRHLVRRRGQEARLRCSPMKGHSHVYWYRQLPEEGLKFMVYLQKENIIDESGMPKERFSAEFPKEGPSILRIQQVVRGDSAAYFCASSRQTGLKDTGNTIYFGEGSWLTVV.

This clone was observed a single time. The CDR3 here is CASSKGNYEQYV. The CDR3 DNA is TGTGCCAGCAGCAAGGGTAATTACGAGCAGTACGTC. V gene TRBV21-1 combines with J gene TRBJ2-7. TRBV21-1 is noted as a pseudogene. This CDR3 contains 12 residues.

The V gene is TRBV10-1, the J gene TRBJ2-5, with D unclear. Between the trimmed V and J ends, which lost 7 bases and 4 bases, there was a span of 4 bases. Germline V gives CDR1 WNHNN, CDR2 SYGVQD (reference sequence). This CDR3 contains 10 residues. CDR3 bases: TGCGCCAGCAAGGGAGAGACCCAGTACTTC. It specifies CASKGETQYF.

V and J are TRBV4-1 and TRBJ1-2; no reliable D call. Trimming cost V 2 bases and J 7 bases, with 17 bases left between them. This CDR3 comprises 15 residues. In germline, CDR1 is MGHRA, CDR2 YSYEKL. The CDR3 DNA sequence: TGCGCCAGCAGCCAACCCCCTCCCGATCTGCGTGGCTACACCTTC. Encoded protein: CASSQPPPDLRGYTF.

Concerning this clone: One end of the junction fails to match germline, which may point to a read error. J is TRBJ2-3 and V is TRBV18; D is perhaps TRBD1 (5 bases). The length of the CDR3 is 13 residues. Germline V gene sequence: CDR1 KGHSH, CDR2 LQKENI. CDR3 loop: CASSPPSTGTQYF. CDR3 DNA sequence: TGTGCCAGCTCACCCCCCAGCACAGGTACGCAGTATTTT.

The V and J genes are TRBV7-2 and TRBJ2-5; 8 nucleotides line up with TRBD2. Looked up from germline, CDR1 is SGHTA and CDR2 is FQGNSA. The J segment lost 5 bases and the V segment lost 3 bases, leaving 8 bases of the junction unmatched. The CDR3 covers 15 residues. CDR3 coding DNA: TGTGCCAGCAGCTTGGGCGGGGGGCTGGGGGAGACCCAGTACTTC. It codes for CASSLGGGLGETQYF.

J is TRBJ1-2 and V is TRBV6-1; TRBD1 might be the D (6 bases). V lost 2 bases to trimming and J lost 4 bases, with 14 bases between them. This CDR3 contains 15 residues. CDR1 is MNHNS, CDR2 SASEGT, per germline. DNA of the CDR3: TGTGCCAGCAGTGAAAGGTATCGGGACATCTATGGCTACACCTTC. It codes for CASSERYRDIYGYTF.

The chain joins TRBV5-1 to TRBJ2-1, with D possibly TRBD1 on 6 matching bases. CDR3 length: 14 amino acids. CDR1 and CDR2 (germline): SGHRS, YFSETQ. Trimming cost V 3 bases and J 4 bases, with 11 bases left between them. This CDR3 reads CASSSKGGYNEQFF. CDR3 DNA sequence: TGCGCCAGCAGCTCGAAAGGGGGATACAATGAGCAGTTCTTC.

The rearrangement joins TRBV5-1 to TRBJ1-2; maybe TRBD1 (5 bases). The CDR3 is made up of 15 amino acids. V was clipped by 7 bases and J by 1 base, with 17 bases between them. Looked up from germline, CDR1 is SGHRS and CDR2 is YFSETQ. CDR3 in DNA: TGCGCCAGCGGACCCCGGGGGGGAGTTAACTATGGCTACACCTTC. Its translation is CASGPRGGVNYGYTF.

The CDR3 is CASIGGGEPQHF. Written as DNA, the CDR3 is TGTGCCAGCATCGGGGGCGGAGAGCCCCAGCATTTT. This chain links TRBV25-1 with TRBJ1-5; possible D gene TRBD1, 6 bases. Trimming took off 7 bases at V and 8 bases at J, with 12 bases between the two ends. The CDR3 has 12 amino acids. CDR1 and CDR2 from the germline V gene are MGHDK and SYGVNS.

The CDR3 region has the DNA TGTGCCAGCAGCCAGGACGGGGGGGCGTCCAATGAGCAGTTCTTC. Its translation is CASSQDGGASNEQFF. The chain links TRBV7-3 to TRBJ2-1; TRBD2 matches 8 bases. Germline CDR1 reads SGHTA; CDR2 reads FQGTGA. This CDR3 is built from 15 residues. V shed 5 bases, J shed 6 bases, and the junction held 9 bases outside the gene matches.

This chain uses TRBV7-9 with TRBJ2-2, with D hard to call. This CDR3 spans 11 amino acids. V dropped 5 bases and J dropped 9 bases, with 7 bases sitting between them. Looked up from germline, CDR1 is SEHNR and CDR2 is FQNEAQ (reference sequence). The CDR3: CASSPSRELFF. CDR3 coding DNA: TGTGCCAGCAGCCCCTCGCGGGAGCTGTTTTTT.

The V gene is TRBV9, the J gene TRBJ2-1; 7 bases are shared with TRBD1. The germline V gene encodes CDR1 SGDLS and CDR2 YYNGEE. The J segment lost 3 bases and the V segment lost 4 bases, leaving 10 bases of the junction unmatched. The CDR3 covers 16 residues. CDR3 loop: CASSTTGTDNYNEQFF. CDR3 DNA: TGTGCCAGCAGCACCACCGGGACAGACAACTACAATGAGCAGTTCTTC.

The J gene is TRBJ2-1, the V gene TRBV27; D is possibly TRBD2 (5 bases). The CDR3 is made up of 14 amino acids. The V and J ends lost 6 bases and 11 bases respectively, with 20 bases between them. Germline CDR1 reads MNHEY; CDR2 reads SMNVEV (reference sequence). The CDR3 loop is CASRAVSPSAKQFF. Here the CDR3 DNA reads TGTGCCAGCAGAGCGGTTAGCCCTTCCGCTAAGCAGTTCTTC.

This chain joins TRBV24-1 and TRBJ1-2; no reliable D call. V was trimmed by 6 bases and J by 8 bases, leaving 15 bases between them. The CDR3 contains 13 residues. CDR1 KGHDR and CDR2 SFDVKD come from the germline V gene. In DNA form, the CDR3 reads TGTGCCACCAGTAAGACTCCAATGGGAGGCTACACCTTC. Its protein product is CATSKTPMGGYTF.

The genes are TRBV5-3 and TRBJ1-4; D not certain. TRBV5-3 is flagged as an ORF with uncertain function. The CDR3 totals 14 residues. Trimming removed 4 bases from V and 0 bases from J, with 7 bases in between. This CDR3 is CARSPVTTNEKLFF. CDR3 DNA sequence: TGTGCCAGAAGCCCCGTAACAACTAATGAAAAACTGTTTTTT.

The chain uses TRBV9 and TRBJ2-4; tentatively, D is TRBD2 (5 bases). The germline gives CDR1 SGDLS, CDR2 YYNGEE. The CDR3 has 15 residues. The ends were cut back, 0 bases at V and 6 bases at J, with 13 bases in the middle. The CDR3: CASSVDPGSINIQYF. The CDR3 bases are TGTGCCAGCAGCGTAGACCCGGGATCCATAAACATTCAGTACTTC.

The chain has TRBV6-2 or TRBV6-3 and TRBJ1-5; D gene unclear. Trimming left V 6 bases short and J 4 bases short, with 16 bases between. Germline CDR1 and CDR2: MNHEY and SVGEGT. The CDR3 is 15 amino acids. CDR3 coding DNA: TGTGCCAGCAGCAAAAGGGCCGACCCTAATCAGCCCCAGCATTTT. Encoded protein: CASSKRADPNQPQHF.

The table lists this clone with a count of one. The chain employs TRBV15 and TRBJ2-4; D ambiguous. Trimming shortened V by 0 bases and J by 2 bases, and 8 bases separated the two germline ends. The germline CDR1 and CDR2 sequences are LNHNV and YYDKDF (reference sequence). The CDR3 has 15 amino acids. The CDR3 DNA reads TGTGCCACCAGCAGAGAGGGGATAACCAAAAACATTCAGTACTTC. It yields the protein CATSREGITKNIQYF.

V gene TRBV4-1 combines with J gene TRBJ2-3; D possibly corresponds to TRBD2 (5 bases). Trimming left V 6 bases short and J 3 bases short, with 13 bases between. Germline V gene lookup returns CDR1 MGHRA and CDR2 YSYEKL. CDR3 length: 14 residues. CDR3 residues: CASRAEGLTDTQYF. The CDR3 DNA reads TGCGCCAGCAGAGCCGAGGGTTTAACAGATACGCAGTATTTT.

The chain is built from TRBV24-1 and TRBJ1-2; 9 bases map to TRBD1. The CDR3 spans 16 residues. Trimming removed 5 bases from V and 8 bases from J; junction bases left unmatched: 14. CDR1 and CDR2 (germline): KGHDR, SFDVKD. The CDR3 nucleotides are TGTGCCACCAGTGGAACCGGGACAGGGACCCCATCCGGCTACACCTTC. The encoded protein is CATSGTGTGTPSGYTF.

This clone was seen a few times. The chain is built from TRBV5-4 and TRBJ2-1; possibly TRBD2 for D (6 bases). V was pared by 0 bases and J by 6 bases, with 13 bases between. The CDR3 sequence is 15 residues long. Germline V gene sequence: CDR1 SGHNT, CDR2 YYREEE (reference sequence). The CDR3 sequence is CASSLGLGGTNEQFF. In nucleotides, the CDR3 is TGTGCCAGCAGCTTGGGACTTGGAGGGACCAATGAGCAGTTCTTC.

The chain combines TRBV6-5 with TRBJ2-1; D not certain. V was cut by 5 bases and J by 8 bases, with 7 bases left in between. The germline gives CDR1 MNHEY, CDR2 SVGAGI. The CDR3 is made up of 11 amino acids. CDR3: CASSPSYEQFF. In DNA form, the CDR3 reads TGTGCCAGCAGTCCTTCGTATGAGCAGTTCTTC.